The clone carrying this T cell receptor beta chain was detected many times. This CDR3 comprises 16 residues. The germline V gene has CDR1 DFQATT and CDR2 SNEGSKA (reference sequence). The germline V and J ends were trimmed by 0 bases and 1 base, with 15 bases remaining between them. Specified time point: blood at routine non-recurrence follow-up after resection. From tumor, nontumor lung or frozen PBMC, whole RNA was taken unsorted for sequencing. The data are from a study of spatial heterogeneity in lung cancer. TCRdb recomputed calls from the 5' RACE reads with MiXCR, one row per CDR3 protein. The sample carries some 30,000 distinct CDR3 sequences, about 9.4% recorded once.

This TCR was sampled from a female donor with early-stage non-small cell lung cancer. The chain joins TRBV20-1 to TRBJ1-1; D unresolved. The material was PBMCs, obtained at follow-up. CDR3 region: CSARDNADRKNTEAFF. CDR3 nucleotides: TGCAGTGCTAGAGATAATGCGGACCGAAAGAACACTGAAGCTTTCTTT.